Listed below are T cell receptor beta chains from one sample, sequenced in a study of blood T cell repertoires in COVID-19. Sequencing used immunoSEQ multiplex PCR; TCRdb keeps in-frame clones, though not all of them. The data hold roughly 32,000 clones, with approximately 90% observed a single time. The sample was peripheral blood. The receptors were gathered from a man aged 55 to 70 with acute or convalescent COVID-19. Each CDR3 is given with its conserved first and last residue. The order of the fields is D gene, clone size, V gene, J gene, CDR3 DNA, CDR3 protein. D genes are given only for firm matches. Some rows mark clone size as missing; the rest say once, few, many or name a class of expanded clone.

D gene: .; clone size: .; V gene: TRBV9; J gene: TRBJ2-7; CDR3 DNA: TGTGCCAGCAGCGCCAGACTAGTCGCCTGGTCGGGCGAGCAGTACTTC; CDR3 protein: CASSARLVAWSGEQYF
D gene: .; clone size: once; V gene: TRBV24-1; J gene: TRBJ2-3; CDR3 DNA: TGTGCCACCAAAGGTTGGGAGCTGAGAGATACGCAGTATTTT; CDR3 protein: CATKGWELRDTQYF
D gene: TRBD1; clone size: .; V gene: TRBV6-5; J gene: TRBJ1-2; CDR3 DNA: TGTGCCAGCAGTTTACTACAGGGGTCTTATGGCTACACCTTC; CDR3 protein: CASSLLQGSYGYTF
D gene: TRBD1; clone size: .; V gene: TRBV7-9; J gene: TRBJ1-1; CDR3 DNA: TGTGCCAGCAGCTCCAGACAGGGGGTCGAGACTGAAGCTTTCTTT; CDR3 protein: CASSSRQGVETEAFF
D gene: TRBD1; clone size: .; V gene: TRBV29-1; J gene: TRBJ2-5; CDR3 DNA: TGCAGCGTTCAGGGGCTCACGACAGGGGGAGTCCAAGAGACCCAGTACTTC; CDR3 protein: CSVQGLTTGGVQETQYF
D gene: .; clone size: .; V gene: TRBV6-5; J gene: TRBJ1-4; CDR3 DNA: TGTGCCAGCAGTTCAGCTCAGGGCCGTAATGAAAAACTGTTTTTT; CDR3 protein: CASSSAQGRNEKLFF
D gene: .; clone size: .; V gene: TRBV4-2; J gene: TRBJ2-7; CDR3 DNA: TGTGCCAGCAGCCAAGGGGGGGTCTACGAGCAGTACTTC; CDR3 protein: CASSQGGVYEQYF
D gene: TRBD1; clone size: .; V gene: TRBV9; J gene: TRBJ1-1; CDR3 DNA: TGTGCCAGCAGCTCAGGGGGGACAGGGGACACTGAAGCTTTCTTT; CDR3 protein: CASSSGGTGDTEAFF
D gene: .; clone size: .; V gene: TRBV2; J gene: TRBJ2-3; CDR3 DNA: TGTGCCTCCCACAACAGGGCTAGGTTAGCTAGTTCTGGGTATACGCAGTATTTT; CDR3 protein: CASHNRARLASSGYTQYF
D gene: .; clone size: .; V gene: TRBV12-3/TRBV12-4; J gene: TRBJ1-5; CDR3 DNA: TGTGCCAGCAGTTTTCCGCGGGGATACCAGCATTTT; CDR3 protein: CASSFPRGYQHF
D gene: .; clone size: .; V gene: TRBV4-3; J gene: TRBJ1-1; CDR3 DNA: TGCGCCAGCAGCCCCTCACAGATAGGAACTAACACTGAAGCTTTCTTT; CDR3 protein: CASSPSQIGTNTEAFF
D gene: TRBD2; clone size: .; V gene: TRBV6-5; J gene: TRBJ2-1; CDR3 DNA: TGTGCCAGCAGGCTAGCGGGGGTGAGGGAGCAGTTCTTC; CDR3 protein: CASRLAGVREQFF
D gene: TRBD2; clone size: .; V gene: TRBV5-1; J gene: TRBJ2-2; CDR3 DNA: TGCGCCAGCAGATCGCCGGGACTACCTACCGGGGAGCTGTTTTTT; CDR3 protein: CASRSPGLPTGELFF
D gene: TRBD1; clone size: .; V gene: TRBV24-1; J gene: TRBJ1-1; CDR3 DNA: TGTGCCACCAGACAGGGGGCGAACACTGAAGCTTTCTTT; CDR3 protein: CATRQGANTEAFF
D gene: TRBD1; clone size: .; V gene: TRBV30; J gene: TRBJ2-7; CDR3 DNA: TGTGCCTGGAGTCACGGGACAGGGGGCTACGAGCAGTACTTC; CDR3 protein: CAWSHGTGGYEQYF
D gene: .; clone size: .; V gene: TRBV18; J gene: TRBJ1-2; CDR3 DNA: TGTGCCAGCTCACAGGTCGAGGGCTATGGCTACACCTTC; CDR3 protein: CASSQVEGYGYTF
D gene: TRBD1; clone size: .; V gene: TRBV6-6; J gene: TRBJ2-7; CDR3 DNA: TGTGCCAGCAATTCCGGACAGGGCTACGAGCAGTACTTC; CDR3 protein: CASNSGQGYEQYF
D gene: TRBD1; clone size: .; V gene: TRBV9; J gene: TRBJ1-2; CDR3 DNA: TGTGCCAGCAGCAGGACAGGGTCAAGATATGGCTACACCTTC; CDR3 protein: CASSRTGSRYGYTF
D gene: .; clone size: .; V gene: TRBV5-6; J gene: TRBJ2-5; CDR3 DNA: TGTGCCAGCATCCCCTGGGGGGGCGGCGAGACCCAGTACTTC; CDR3 protein: CASIPWGGGETQYF
D gene: .; clone size: .; V gene: TRBV6-2/TRBV6-3; J gene: TRBJ1-5; CDR3 DNA: TGTGCCAGCAGTTATGCGGGGGCTCGCAATCAGCCCCAGCATTTT; CDR3 protein: CASSYAGARNQPQHF
D gene: .; clone size: .; V gene: TRBV12-3/TRBV12-4; J gene: TRBJ1-2; CDR3 DNA: TGTGCCAGCAGCCGAGGGGGGGAGACCTTC; CDR3 protein: CASSRGGETF
D gene: .; clone size: .; V gene: TRBV19; J gene: TRBJ2-5; CDR3 DNA: TGTGCCAGTAGTGAAGCGGTGCCCCAAGAGACCCAGTACTTC; CDR3 protein: CASSEAVPQETQYF
D gene: .; clone size: once; V gene: TRBV5-1; J gene: TRBJ2-5; CDR3 DNA: TGCGCCAGCAGCTTGGGACCGGGACAACAAGAGACCCAGTACTTC; CDR3 protein: CASSLGPGQQETQYF
D gene: .; clone size: .; V gene: TRBV5-6; J gene: TRBJ2-3; CDR3 DNA: TGTGCCAGCAGCTTCGGGGGAGCGGGAGATACGCAGTATTTT; CDR3 protein: CASSFGGAGDTQYF
D gene: TRBD1; clone size: .; V gene: TRBV5-6; J gene: TRBJ1-2; CDR3 DNA: TGTGCCAGCAGCTTCGACAGGGTATTTTCTGGCTACACCTTC; CDR3 protein: CASSFDRVFSGYTF
D gene: TRBD1; clone size: .; V gene: TRBV3-1/TRBV3-2; J gene: TRBJ1-3; CDR3 DNA: TGTGCCAGCAGCTTTAACGCAGGGGGTGGAAACACCATATATTTT; CDR3 protein: CASSFNAGGGNTIYF
D gene: .; clone size: .; V gene: TRBV3-1/TRBV3-2; J gene: TRBJ2-3; CDR3 DNA: TGTGCCAGCAGCGGACGGACAGGGACGGGGGGAGATACGCAGTATTTT; CDR3 protein: CASSGRTGTGGDTQYF
D gene: .; clone size: .; V gene: TRBV30; J gene: TRBJ2-5; CDR3 DNA: TGTGCCTGGAGTGGGGACACCGGGGCCCAGTACTTC; CDR3 protein: CAWSGDTGAQYF
D gene: TRBD2; clone size: .; V gene: TRBV6-2/TRBV6-3; J gene: TRBJ2-5; CDR3 DNA: TGTGCCAGCAGTTACTCGACTAGCGGGACCCAACATTCTGAGACCCAGTACTTC; CDR3 protein: CASSYSTSGTQHSETQYF
D gene: TRBD2; clone size: .; V gene: TRBV24-1; J gene: TRBJ2-1; CDR3 DNA: TGTGCCACCAGTGCCGACCAGGGCGGGAGGGCCGGCGATGAGCAGTTCTTC; CDR3 protein: CATSADQGGRAGDEQFF
D gene: TRBD1; clone size: .; V gene: TRBV5-1; J gene: TRBJ1-4; CDR3 DNA: TGCGCCAGCAGCCGATCGACAGGGTGGAATGAAAAACTGTTTTTT; CDR3 protein: CASSRSTGWNEKLFF
D gene: TRBD1; clone size: .; V gene: TRBV19; J gene: TRBJ1-2; CDR3 DNA: TGTGCCAGTCTACAGGGGGGAGACTATGGCTACACCTTC; CDR3 protein: CASLQGGDYGYTF
D gene: TRBD1; clone size: .; V gene: TRBV7-9; J gene: TRBJ1-1; CDR3 DNA: TGTGCCAGCAGCTTAGTGGGACAGGCAAACACTGAAGCTTTCTTT; CDR3 protein: CASSLVGQANTEAFF
D gene: .; clone size: .; V gene: TRBV5-1; J gene: TRBJ2-3; CDR3 DNA: TGCGCCAGCAAAAGGGAGATAAGGACAGATACGCAGTATTTT; CDR3 protein: CASKREIRTDTQYF
D gene: .; clone size: .; V gene: TRBV4-3; J gene: TRBJ1-1; CDR3 DNA: TGCGCCAGCAGCCTACAGGTCCAGATGAACACTGAAGCTTTCTTT; CDR3 protein: CASSLQVQMNTEAFF
D gene: .; clone size: .; V gene: TRBV27; J gene: TRBJ2-3; CDR3 DNA: TGTGCCAGCAGTTCCGATACAGGGTATACGCAGTATTTT; CDR3 protein: CASSSDTGYTQYF
D gene: .; clone size: .; V gene: TRBV5-1; J gene: TRBJ2-2; CDR3 DNA: TGCGCCAGCAGCTTGTCGACAGGGAACACCGGGGAGCTGTTTTTT; CDR3 protein: CASSLSTGNTGELFF
D gene: .; clone size: .; V gene: TRBV2; J gene: TRBJ1-2; CDR3 DNA: TGTGCCAGCAGCACCGGGACGGGGGAATCCCAAGGAGGCTACACCTTC; CDR3 protein: CASSTGTGESQGGYTF
D gene: TRBD2; clone size: few; V gene: TRBV10-3; J gene: TRBJ2-7; CDR3 DNA: TGTGCCATCAGGAGCGGGGCGCCCCTCGGCGAGCAGTACTTC; CDR3 protein: CAIRSGAPLGEQYF
D gene: .; clone size: .; V gene: TRBV7-9; J gene: TRBJ1-1; CDR3 DNA: TGTGCCAGCAGCTTGGGTCACACGTTACGGGGAAAGAGAGCTTTCTTT; CDR3 protein: CASSLGHTLRGKRAFF
D gene: TRBD1; clone size: .; V gene: TRBV12-5; J gene: TRBJ2-5; CDR3 DNA: TGTGCTAGTGGTTGGGACAGTGTAGAGACCCAGTACTTC; CDR3 protein: CASGWDSVETQYF